This T cell receptor beta chain came from a study of cytomegalovirus exposure and HLA in healthy donors. Study-wide results and limits: The later analysis indicated that the majority of CMV-associated TCR beta chains appeared HLA-restricted. An ancestry cluster, one associated with Asian ancestry, reportedly showed fewer N-insertions than the roughly 610-donor mean in a later analysis. A list of around 160 TCR beta chains associated with cytomegalovirus was given. While the bulk of TCR sequences proved rare, some public TCRs turned up in many donors.

Concerning this clone itself: As yet, its antigen is unknown.

This CDR3 comprises 16 residues. The PCR made use of 60 Vbeta and 13 Jbeta primers. Assay used: immunoSEQ multiplex PCR; TCRdb lists only in-frame clones, some missing. This sample yields tens of thousands of clones, of which about 79% are seen a single time; 3.8% belongs to the top ten. The chain links TRBV21-1 to TRBJ1-1; TRBD1, the table's D call, was not compared with the DNA. TRBV21-1 is shown as a pseudogene. This clonotype originated in a man over 45 in good health and CMV-seronegative. Sequenced: PBMCs. The CDR3 bases are TGTGCCAGCAGCAAAGCGCGAGGGGGCGAAGGTACTGAAGCTTTCTTT. This encodes CASSKARGGEGTEAFF.